The clone carrying this T cell receptor beta chain was counted a few times. The primer mix had 60 Vbeta and 13 Jbeta primers. Assay: immunoSEQ multiplex PCR; the TCRdb copy retains only in-frame clones and omits some. This repertoire shows about 130,000 clones, 84% found once; its top ten account for around 3%. This CDR3 comprises 16 residues. Trimming took off 3 bases at V and 8 bases at J, with 19 bases between the two ends. Germline lookup yields CDR1 MGHDK and CDR2 SYGVNS. The sample belongs to a study of cytomegalovirus exposure and HLA in healthy donors. The chain joins TRBV25-1 to TRBJ1-4; possibly TRBD1 for D (6 bases). The source material was PBMCs. This TCR derives from a woman between 18 and 29 years old in good health and CMV-seropositive. The CDR3 region is CASSEPGGPQGEKLFF. In DNA form, the CDR3 reads TGTGCCAGCAGTGAGCCAGGCGGCCCCCAGGGGGAAAAACTGTTTTTT. Full variable domain (missing parts from reference TRBV25-1 and TRBJ1-4): EADIYQTPRYLVIGTGKKITLECSQTMGHDKMYWYQQDPGMELHLIHYSYGVNSTEKGDLSSESTVSRIRTEHFPLTLESARPSHTSQYLCASSEPGGPQGEKLFFGSGTQLSVL.